These 3 T cell receptor beta chains share one sample of origin, sequenced in a study of cytomegalovirus exposure and HLA in healthy donors. Primers for the PCR totalled 60 Vbeta and 13 Jbeta. Assay: immunoSEQ multiplex PCR; the TCRdb copy retains only in-frame clones and omits some. The table lists 150,000 to 250,000 clones, approximately 78% of them singletons. The specimen sequenced was PBMCs. These TCRs come from a woman aged 45-65 years in good health and CMV-seropositive.

This clone was seen a single time. V usage is TRBV5-1 and J usage is TRBJ2-1; 11 bases agree with TRBD2. This CDR3 region has 14 residues. Trimming at V came to 5 bases and at J to 6 bases, leaving 4 bases not matched to a gene. The germline V gene has CDR1 SGHRS and CDR2 YFSETQ. Here the CDR3 DNA reads TGCGCCAGCAGACTAGCGGGAGAAGGCAATGAGCAGTTCTTC. Its protein product is CASRLAGEGNEQFF.

J is TRBJ2-2 and V is TRBV2, with 7 bases lining up with TRBD1. This CDR3 region has 13 residues. Trimming took 8 bases from V and 5 from J; bases not matched to a gene: 5. Germline assignment: CDR1 SNHLY and CDR2 FYNNEI. CDR3 loop: CASRQGRTGELFF. As DNA, the CDR3 is TGTGCCAGCCGACAGGGAAGAACCGGGGAGCTGTTTTTT.

V gene TRBV19 combines with J gene TRBJ1-1; tentatively, D is TRBD1 (6 bases). V lost 3 bases and J lost 4, with 12 bases in between. CDR1 is LNHDA, CDR2 SQIVND, per germline (reference sequence). This CDR3 has 14 residues. DNA for the CDR3: TGTGCCAGTAGTATCAGGGGAAGAGGCACTGAAGCTTTCTTT. It codes for CASSIRGRGTEAFF.